The 20 T cell receptor beta chains below come from one sample, sequenced in a study of cytomegalovirus exposure and HLA in healthy donors. Researchers ran the PCR with 60 Vbeta and 13 Jbeta primers. TCRdb's copy holds only in-frame clones and misses some; the assay was immunoSEQ multiplex PCR. The sample lists some 130,000 clones; just under 80% were seen once. Sequencing input: PBMCs. The receptors were gathered from a male donor in good health and CMV-seronegative.

This clone was recorded only once. The V gene is TRBV19, the J gene TRBJ1-1, with D hard to call. The V gene's germline CDR1 is LNHDA and CDR2 SQIVND (reference sequence). V lost 5 bases to trimming and J lost 1 base, with 20 bases between them. The CDR3 is 17 amino acids. CDR3 sequence (DNA): TGTGCCAGTAGTTCCACCCGGTCTCCTAACGGGAACACTGAAGCTTTCTTT. It is translated as CASSSTRSPNGNTEAFF.

The chain employs TRBV7-9 and TRBJ2-7; D may be TRBD1 (5 bases). The CDR3 has 14 amino acids. The germline V gene has CDR1 SEHNR and CDR2 FQNEAQ (reference sequence). The V gene lost 0 bases and the J gene lost 5 bases, with 11 bases spanning the gap. CDR3 nucleotides: TGTGCCAGCAGCTTAGCGCGGCAGGGAAACGAGCAGTACTTC. This translates into CASSLARQGNEQYF.

This chain joins TRBV4-1 and TRBJ2-2, with D perhaps TRBD1 (7 bases). Looked up from germline, CDR1 is MGHRA and CDR2 is YSYEKL. This CDR3 spans 18 amino acids. The V gene lost 2 bases and the J gene lost 4 bases, with 20 bases spanning the gap. In DNA, the CDR3 is TGCGCCAGCAGCCAATCTGTCAGGGGGGTGTATGGCACCGGGGAGCTGTTTTTT. This translates into CASSQSVRGVYGTGELFF.

J is TRBJ2-1 and V is TRBV5-1, with D tentatively TRBD1 (5 bases). The CDR3 is made up of 16 amino acids. CDR1 is SGHRS, CDR2 YFSETQ, per germline. V shed 4 bases and J shed 0 bases, with 14 bases lying between them. CDR3 in amino acids: CASSAKGPSSYNEQFF. In DNA, the CDR3 is TGCGCCAGCAGCGCCAAGGGGCCCAGCTCCTACAATGAGCAGTTCTTC.

The J gene is TRBJ2-7, the V gene TRBV7-8, with D uncertain. With 5 bases removed from V and 2 bases from J, the gap between germline ends came to 19 bases. There are 16 residues in the CDR3. From germline, CDR1 is SGHVS and CDR2 FQNEAQ. CDR3 protein: CASSPDLGLSTYEQYF. The CDR3 DNA is TGTGCCAGCAGCCCAGACCTTGGGCTTAGTACCTACGAGCAGTACTTC.

The genes are TRBV5-4 and TRBJ2-5; 11 nucleotides match TRBD2. CDR3 size: 15 residues. V dropped 4 bases and J dropped 4; count of bases not matched to a gene: 6. Germline V gene data show CDR1 as SGHNT and CDR2 as YYREEE (reference sequence). The CDR3 nucleotides read TGTGCCAGCAGCGGACTAGCGGGTGGTTCAGAGACCCAGTACTTC. Its protein product is CASSGLAGGSETQYF.

This chain connects TRBV5-8 to TRBJ2-1; 8 bases are a match to TRBD1. V lost 4 bases and J lost 0; bases outside the gene matches: 6. Germline CDR1 SGHTS, CDR2 YDEGEE. This CDR3 is built from 16 residues. The CDR3 loop reads CASSLWTGSSYNEQFF. In DNA form, the CDR3 reads TGTGCCAGCAGCCTCTGGACAGGGAGCTCCTACAATGAGCAGTTCTTC.

This clone has only a few counts. At one of its ends the junction is not consistent with the germline gene, which may arise from a read error. This chain connects TRBV7-7 to TRBJ1-3; no definite D call. Germline V gives CDR1 SSHAT, CDR2 FNYEAQ (reference sequence). The CDR3 totals 15 residues. CDR3 sequence: CASSGGTGSGNTIYF. The CDR3 DNA reads TGTGCTAGCAGCGGAGGTACGGGCTCTGGAAACACCATATATTTT.

V gene TRBV7-9 combines with J gene TRBJ1-1; no firm D call. This CDR3 spans 14 amino acids. V was pared by 1 base and J by 1 base, with 7 bases between. CDR1 and CDR2 (germline): SEHNR, FQNEAQ (reference sequence). CDR3 DNA: TGTGCCAGCAGCTTAGGAATGGCGAACACTGAAGCTTTCTTT. As protein: CASSLGMANTEAFF. Based on the CDR3 plus reference TRBV7-9 and TRBJ1-1, the full variable domain is DTGVSQNPRHKITKRGQNVTFRCDPISEHNRLYWYRQTLGQGPEFLTYFQNEAQLEKSRLLSDRFSAERPKGSFSTLEIQRTEQGDSAMYLCASSLGMANTEAFFGQGTRLTVV.

The V call is TRBV19, the J call TRBJ2-5; 10 bases fit TRBD1. In germline, CDR1 is LNHDA, CDR2 SQIVND (reference sequence). The V gene end was trimmed by 4 bases and the J gene end by 5 bases; junction bases not matched to a gene: 10. The CDR3 has 16 amino acids. The CDR3 coding sequence is TGTGCCAGTAGTACCACAGACAGGGGGCTTGGGGAGACCCAGTACTTC. This encodes CASSTTDRGLGETQYF.

This rearrangement joins TRBV19 to TRBJ1-1; the match to TRBD1 covers 8 bases. V was clipped by 5 bases and J by 4 bases; unmatched bases: 9. Looked up from germline, CDR1 is LNHDA and CDR2 is SQIVND (reference sequence). This CDR3 is built from 15 residues. DNA of the CDR3: TGTGCCAGTAGTCCGATGGACAGGGCGGGCACTGAAGCTTTCTTT. Amino acids: CASSPMDRAGTEAFF.

This clone was observed a handful of times. The rearrangement links TRBV6-6 to TRBJ1-6, with 7 bases fitting TRBD1. CDR1 is MNHNY, CDR2 SVGAGI, per germline (reference sequence). V lost 6 bases to trimming and J lost 8 bases; unmatched junction nucleotides: 7. This CDR3 is built from 14 residues. This CDR3 is CASSLDRVDSPLHF. CDR3 in DNA: TGTGCCAGCAGCTTAGACAGGGTAGATTCACCCCTCCACTTT.

The J gene is TRBJ1-1, the V gene TRBV2, with D perhaps TRBD1 (5 bases). This CDR3 contains 11 residues. Trimming took off 7 bases at V and 7 bases at J, with 10 bases between the two ends. CDR1 is SNHLY and CDR2 is FYNNEI in the germline V gene. CDR3 coding DNA: TGTGCCAGCACCTACGGGGGTGAAGCTTTCTTT. Translating it yields CASTYGGEAFF.

This chain joins TRBV13 and TRBJ2-1; 12 positions match TRBD2. Germline assignment: CDR1 PRHDT and CDR2 FYEKMQ (reference sequence). The CDR3 has 13 residues. The J segment lost 10 bases and the V segment lost 4 bases, leaving 2 bases of the junction unmatched. In nucleotides, the CDR3 is TGTGCCAGCAGCTCTGGGACTAGCGGGGAGCAGTTCTTC. Amino acid sequence: CASSSGTSGEQFF.

The CDR3 nucleotides read TGTGCCAGCAGCCCCCCCGTACAAGAGACCCAGTACTTC. It codes for CASSPPVQETQYF. V is TRBV7-9 and J is TRBJ2-5; D gene uncertain. The germline V and J ends were trimmed by 5 bases and 2 bases, with 9 bases remaining between them. Looked up from germline, CDR1 is SEHNR and CDR2 is FQNEAQ (reference sequence). There are 13 residues in the CDR3. The full variable domain, rest sourced from reference TRBV7-9 and TRBJ2-5, is DTGVSQNPRHKITKRGQNVTFRCDPISEHNRLYWYRQTLGQGPEFLTYFQNEAQLEKSRLLSDRFSAERPKGSFSTLEIQRTEQGDSAMYLCASSPPVQETQYFGPGTRLLVL.

This sequence joins TRBV4-3 and TRBJ1-2; the match to TRBD1 covers 7 bases. The CDR3 is made up of 15 amino acids. J lost 2 bases, V lost 1 base, and 4 bases had no gene match. CDR1 is LGHNA and CDR2 is YSLEER in the germline V gene. CDR3 in amino acids: CASSQVRDSNYGYTF. The CDR3 nucleotides read TGCGCCAGCAGCCAAGTCCGGGACAGCAACTATGGCTACACCTTC.

The chain employs TRBV6-5 and TRBJ1-2; a possible D gene is TRBD1 (6 bases). The CDR3 consists of 15 residues. In germline, CDR1 is MNHEY, CDR2 SVGAGI. Trimming shortened V by 10 bases and J by 4 bases, and 22 bases separated the two germline ends. CDR3 loop: CAIVQGLRLGYGYTF. The CDR3 coding sequence is TGTGCCATCGTCCAGGGGCTACGTCTCGGCTATGGCTACACCTTC.

The chain employs TRBV4-2 and TRBJ2-7; possible D gene TRBD1, 5 bases. CDR1 is LGHNA, CDR2 YNFKEQ, per germline. The CDR3 covers 14 residues. With 5 bases removed from V and 2 bases from J, the gap between germline ends came to 13 bases. CDR3 in DNA: TGTGCCAGCAGCGCGCAGGGCTTAACCTACGAGCAGTACTTC. Translation: CASSAQGLTYEQYF.

The chain is built from TRBV4-3 and TRBJ2-3, with 7 bases lining up with TRBD2. Trimming at V came to 10 bases and at J to 0 bases, leaving 10 bases not matched to a gene. Germline CDR1 and CDR2: LGHNA and YSLEER. This CDR3 spans 15 amino acids. Here the CDR3 DNA reads TGCGCCACCAGTCTTACCGGGGGGAGCACAGATACGCAGTATTTT. The encoded protein is CATSLTGGSTDTQYF.

This clone has more than one count but fewer than ten. V gene TRBV9 combines with J gene TRBJ2-3, with D perhaps TRBD2 (6 bases). Germline loops: CDR1 SGDLS, CDR2 YYNGEE. The CDR3 loop spans 15 amino acids. V was cut by 0 bases and J by 2 bases, with 10 bases left in between. The DNA for the CDR3 is TGTGCCAGCAGCGTAGAGGGACTGGCCACAGATACGCAGTATTTT. This codes for CASSVEGLATDTQYF.